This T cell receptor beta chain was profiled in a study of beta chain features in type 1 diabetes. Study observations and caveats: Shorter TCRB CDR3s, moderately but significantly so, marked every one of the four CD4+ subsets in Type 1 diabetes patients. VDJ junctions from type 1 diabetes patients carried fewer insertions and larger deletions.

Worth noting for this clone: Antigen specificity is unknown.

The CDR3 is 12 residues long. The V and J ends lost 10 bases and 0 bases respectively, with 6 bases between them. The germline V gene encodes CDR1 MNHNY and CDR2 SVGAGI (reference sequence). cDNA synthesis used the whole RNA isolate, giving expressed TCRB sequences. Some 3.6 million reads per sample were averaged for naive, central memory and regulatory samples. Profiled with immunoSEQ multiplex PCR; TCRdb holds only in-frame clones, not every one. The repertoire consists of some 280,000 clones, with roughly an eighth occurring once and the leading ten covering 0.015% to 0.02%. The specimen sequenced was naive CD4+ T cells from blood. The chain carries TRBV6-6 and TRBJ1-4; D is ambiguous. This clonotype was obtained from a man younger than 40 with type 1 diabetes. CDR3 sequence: CATAATNEKLFF. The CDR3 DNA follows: TGTGCCACCGCAGCAACTAATGAAAAACTGTTTTTT.